This T cell receptor beta chain is from a study of shared clonotypes between healthy human individuals. Naivety among CD8 cells was defined by CD45RO negativity and positive CCR7 selection, thereby excluding terminally differentiated effector memory CD45RA+ cells. Generated by immunoSEQ multiplex PCR, the TCRdb table keeps only in-frame clones and is missing some. Of over 2,000,000 clones listed, 90% to 95% are singletons. This receptor was taken from a man between 18 and 35 years old in good health. Some clones in this sample may be carry-over from other donors' samples. Source material: naive CD8+ T cells from PBMCs.

CDR3 sequence (DNA): TGTGCCAGCAGCTTAATATCTAGCGGCTACGAGCAGTACTTC. The encoded protein is CASSLISSGYEQYF. The rearrangement uses TRBV7-2 and TRBJ2-7; TRBD2 aligns across 7 bases. Germline loops: CDR1 SGHTA, CDR2 FQGNSA. Trimming cost V 2 bases and J 3 bases; bases outside gene matches: 4. This CDR3 region has 14 residues.